The entry below describes one T cell receptor (beta chain). Its cognate antigen has yet to be identified. The input lacks base qualities; no much larger clone sits a single base away. This sample is drawn from a study of shared clonotypes between healthy human individuals (dated by TCRdb to the early 2020s). At the level of the whole study: Three men and two women, aged 18 to 49 years, made up the cohort. For each donor, three plates each were used for CD4 naive and CD4 memory, two plates were used for CD8 naive, and one plate was used for CD8 memory. To estimate repertoire size and how much clonotypes are shared between individuals, the study performed deep sequencing of blood TCR repertoires from a few healthy adults. To increase sequencing depth and limit assay-specific biases, different laboratories used diverse techniques to prepare libraries and sequence TCR repertoires. Leukapheresis yielded between about 0.8 and 9.5 billion PBMCs per donor.

Taken from cysteine to phenylalanine, the CDR3 has 13 residues. Just CDR3 DNA is preserved here, 39 bases in frame from base 1. Per the germline V gene, MNHNS is the CDR1 and SASEGT is the CDR2. V lost 7 bases and J lost 4 bases; the stretch between them is 11 bases long. Donors were healthy HIV-negative adults with no recently reported acute infections or vaccinations. All donors were Caucasian adults living in Nashville, Tennessee, USA. Magnetic negative selection was used to enrich CD4+ T cells, after which naive cells were positively selected on CD45RA and the negative fraction became the memory subset. Blood was obtained by leukapheresis, after which PBMCs were separated by Ficoll-Histopaque density gradient centrifugation and cryopreserved in liquid nitrogen vapor phase. Analytical flow cytometry was used to check the purity and quantity of every magnetically sorted T cell population. From each sorted fraction, genomic DNA was isolated and quantified by UV absorbance on a Nanodrop 2000c.

Using the deep immunoSEQ assay, multiplex PCR amplified TCR CDR3 regions from genomic DNA. For each cell subset, the extracted genomic DNA was distributed evenly across all wells of several immunoSEQ 96-well plates, and each plate served as one replicate. For sorted subsets, each replicate PCR was loaded with approximately 190 ng genomic DNA, equivalent to 25,000 to 30,000 T cell genomes. The purified libraries were quantified using a Qubit 3.0 fluorometer, sized with a Bioanalyzer 2100, and then quantified again using the KAPA Library Quantification kit. Every immunoSEQ 96-well plate was sequenced on a dedicated single-read 150-cycle Illumina NextSeq 550 flow cell. Turning to the authors' computational methods: Because the immunoSEQ output included only junctional sequences and no quality scores, the filtering could not be the same as the filtering used for full-length reads. To assign V/J genes and CDR3, sequences were annotated using PyIR, a Python wrapper for IgBLAST v1.9, with IMGT germline references. Reads were filtered out if the reads had weak V/J assignments (E-value above 1e-6), no CDR3, stop codons, out-of-frame junctions, or ambiguous translated residues. V3J clonotypes were defined as sequences sharing an identical inferred V gene, J gene, and CDR3 amino acid sequence. Percentage overlap between repertoires was calculated by dividing the number of shared unique clonotypes by the size of the smaller repertoire. Repertoire richness was assessed with RTK rarefaction, the Chao1 estimator, and Recon v2.1 estimates of unobserved clonotypes. For all TCRbeta clonotypes obtained by the gDNA method from a few donors, generation probabilities were computed with OLGA. TCRdb obtained this table from immuneACCESS and retained in-frame rearrangements with V and J assigned. These tables miss some clones; where compared with another copy, unresolved V genes account for less than half of the shortfall, and the remainder is unexplained. V and J calls and clone size are copied from that table; D and trimming were computed from the DNA. Counted in this sample were 850,000 to 1,200,000 clones; around 74% of them appeared once. The ten largest clonotypes hold 1.4% to 1.5% of the sample.

What the research found in general, with its limitations: Because the study included a small number of donors, the genetic and exposure-history diversity represented was limited. Only blood was sampled, and tissue TCR repertoires likely differ from those in blood. When several donors were compared, the shared fraction of clonotypes was about 5.2% for naive CD4, around 3.6% for naive CD8, 2.3% for memory CD4, and 0.35% to 0.4% for memory CD8. Estimated clonotype richness was generally larger for naive than for memory subsets. Higher generation probabilities were observed for clonotypes shared by all four sorted-subset donors than for non-shared clonotypes. Pairwise subsampling led to the expectation that sequencing depth would affect the degree of clonotype sharing among donors. Incomplete sequencing was indicated by rarefaction of sorted-subset datasets, despite the large sequencing depth.

Material: memory CD4+ T cells sorted from blood. Sample cell subset or site, as interpreted from the label and publication: CD45RA-negative fraction. The receptor chain draws on TRBV6-1 and TRBJ1-5, with no confident D gene call. This receptor was taken from a man between 18 and 29 years old in good health. The sequenced DNA: TGTGCCAGCACCATGGACCTAAATCAGCCCCAGCATTTT. It translates as CASTMDLNQPQHF.